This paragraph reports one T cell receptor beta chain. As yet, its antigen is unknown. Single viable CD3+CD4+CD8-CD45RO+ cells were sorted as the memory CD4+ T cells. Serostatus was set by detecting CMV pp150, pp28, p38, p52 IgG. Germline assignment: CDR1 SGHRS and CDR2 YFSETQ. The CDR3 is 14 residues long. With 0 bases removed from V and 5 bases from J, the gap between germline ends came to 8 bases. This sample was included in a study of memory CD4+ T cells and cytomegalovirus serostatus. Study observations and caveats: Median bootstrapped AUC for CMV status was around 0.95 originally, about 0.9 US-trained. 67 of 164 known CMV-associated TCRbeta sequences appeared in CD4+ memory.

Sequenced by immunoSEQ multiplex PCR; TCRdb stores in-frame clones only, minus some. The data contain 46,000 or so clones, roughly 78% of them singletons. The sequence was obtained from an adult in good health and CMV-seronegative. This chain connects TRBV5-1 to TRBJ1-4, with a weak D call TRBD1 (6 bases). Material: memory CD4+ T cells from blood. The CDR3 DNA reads TGCGCCAGCAGCTTGGGGACAGCAAATGAAAAACTGTTTTTT. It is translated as CASSLGTANEKLFF.